This TCR beta chain originates from a study of T cells in Graves' hyperthyroidism and ophthalmopathy. Whole-study context: Specimen type is peripheral blood, collected at initial diagnosis prior to any treatment.

This clonotype was recorded a few times. No antigen is known for it. Study findings and constraints: The model predicted ophthalmopathy a median around 6.5 months before onset. Most thyroid-expanded clonotypes above 0.001 were also found in blood.

This CDR3 has 14 amino acids. Germline CDR1 reads SGHVS; CDR2 reads FQNEAQ. V shed 3 bases and J 7 bases; nucleotides not matched to a gene: 1. The investigators amplified TCR beta CDR3 regions from RNA transcripts. The HTBI primer set was used in a first-round RT-PCR of the TCR CDR3. Each CDR3 protein gets one entry after TCRdb re-called the multiplex PCR reads with MiXCR. The repertoire includes around 380,000 distinct CDR3 sequences, 13% of them detected once, and 20% to 25% sits in the top ten. The specimen sequenced was blood. The receptor was derived from a man younger than 45 with Graves' hyperthyroidism that later progressed to Graves' ophthalmopathy. This sequence joins TRBV7-8 and TRBJ2-1, with 12 nucleotides matching TRBD2. CDR3 DNA: TGTGCCAGCAGCTTCGGACTAGCGGGGAATGAGCAGTTCTTC. It codes for CASSFGLAGNEQFF.